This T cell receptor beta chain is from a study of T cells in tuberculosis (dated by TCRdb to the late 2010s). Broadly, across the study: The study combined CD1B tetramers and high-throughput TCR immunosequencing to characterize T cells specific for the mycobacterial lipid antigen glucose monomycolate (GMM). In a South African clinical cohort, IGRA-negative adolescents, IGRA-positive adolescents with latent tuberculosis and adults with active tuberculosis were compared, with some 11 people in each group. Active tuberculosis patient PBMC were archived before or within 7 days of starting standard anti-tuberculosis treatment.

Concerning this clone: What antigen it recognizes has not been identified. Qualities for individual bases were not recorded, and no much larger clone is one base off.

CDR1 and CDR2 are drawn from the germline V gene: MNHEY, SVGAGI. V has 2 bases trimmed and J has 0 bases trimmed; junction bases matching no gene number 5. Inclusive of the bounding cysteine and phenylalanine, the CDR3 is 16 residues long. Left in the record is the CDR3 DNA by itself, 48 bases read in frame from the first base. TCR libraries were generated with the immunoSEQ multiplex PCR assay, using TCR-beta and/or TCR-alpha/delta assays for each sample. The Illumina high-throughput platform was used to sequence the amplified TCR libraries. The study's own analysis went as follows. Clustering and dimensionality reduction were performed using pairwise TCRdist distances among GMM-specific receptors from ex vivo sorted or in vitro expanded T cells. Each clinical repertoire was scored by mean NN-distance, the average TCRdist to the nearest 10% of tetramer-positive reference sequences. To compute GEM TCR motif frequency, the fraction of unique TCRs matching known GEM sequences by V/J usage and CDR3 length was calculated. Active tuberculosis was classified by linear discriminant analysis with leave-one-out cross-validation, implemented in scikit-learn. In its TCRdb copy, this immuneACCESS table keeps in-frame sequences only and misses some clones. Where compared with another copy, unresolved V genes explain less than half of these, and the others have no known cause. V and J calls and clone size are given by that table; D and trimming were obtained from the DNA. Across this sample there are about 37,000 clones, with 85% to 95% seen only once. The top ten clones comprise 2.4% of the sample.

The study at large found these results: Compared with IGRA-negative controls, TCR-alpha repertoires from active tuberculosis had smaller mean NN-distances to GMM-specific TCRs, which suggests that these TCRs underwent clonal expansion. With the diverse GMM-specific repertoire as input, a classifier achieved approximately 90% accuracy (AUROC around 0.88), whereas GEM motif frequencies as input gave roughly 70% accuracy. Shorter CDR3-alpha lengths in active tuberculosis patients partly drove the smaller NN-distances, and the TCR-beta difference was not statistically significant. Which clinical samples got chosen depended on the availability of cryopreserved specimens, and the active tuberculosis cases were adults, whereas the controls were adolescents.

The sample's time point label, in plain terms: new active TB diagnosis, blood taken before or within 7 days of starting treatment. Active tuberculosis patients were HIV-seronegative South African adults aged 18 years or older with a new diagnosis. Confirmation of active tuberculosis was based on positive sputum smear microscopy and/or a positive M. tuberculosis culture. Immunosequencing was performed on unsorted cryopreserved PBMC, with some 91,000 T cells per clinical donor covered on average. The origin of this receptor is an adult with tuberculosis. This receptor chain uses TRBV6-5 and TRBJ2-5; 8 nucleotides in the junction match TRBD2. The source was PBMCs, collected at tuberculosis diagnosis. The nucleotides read TGTGCCAGCAGTTACCCACGGGGGGGGTACCAAGAGACCCAGTACTTC. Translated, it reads CASSYPRGGYQETQYF.